This is a list of T cell receptor beta chains from one sample in a study of shared clonotypes between healthy human individuals. Sequencing used immunoSEQ multiplex PCR; TCRdb keeps in-frame clones, though not all of them. The sample has about 2.3 million clones, roughly 90% seen once. Sequenced: naive CD4+ T cells from PBMCs. The receptor source for this set is a man aged 18-30 years in good health. Some clones in this sample may be carry-over from other donors' samples. Each CDR3 is given with its conserved first and last residue. The D gene is left open where the match is weak. Some rows have no size entry. The others give once, few or many, or a class for an expanded clone.

V gene: TRBV11-2
J gene: TRBJ2-7
D gene: -
clone size: -
CDR3 protein: CASRPDRTYEQYF
CDR3 DNA: TGTGCCAGCAGGCCCGACAGAACCTACGAGCAGTACTTC

V gene: TRBV11-2
J gene: TRBJ2-1
D gene: -
clone size: -
CDR3 protein: CASSLISRALLNEQFF
CDR3 DNA: TGTGCCAGCAGCTTGATTAGTCGGGCTTTACTCAATGAGCAGTTCTTC

V gene: TRBV5-1
J gene: TRBJ2-1
D gene: -
clone size: -
CDR3 protein: CASSLVNNEQFF
CDR3 DNA: TGCGCCAGCAGCCTGGTAAACAATGAGCAGTTCTTC

V gene: TRBV19
J gene: TRBJ2-3
D gene: TRBD2
clone size: -
CDR3 protein: CASSIGGGPEDTQYF
CDR3 DNA: TGTGCCAGTAGTATCGGGGGAGGGCCGGAAGATACGCAGTATTTT

V gene: TRBV6-5
J gene: TRBJ2-5
D gene: TRBD1
clone size: once
CDR3 protein: CASSTGTGLQETQYF
CDR3 DNA: TGTGCCAGCAGCACCGGGACAGGGCTCCAAGAGACCCAGTACTTC

V gene: TRBV15
J gene: TRBJ1-4
D gene: -
clone size: -
CDR3 protein: CATSRDWQAEKLFF
CDR3 DNA: TGTGCCACCAGCAGAGATTGGCAGGCTGAAAAACTGTTTTTT

V gene: TRBV29-1
J gene: TRBJ2-4
D gene: -
clone size: -
CDR3 protein: CSVEALGAKNIQYF
CDR3 DNA: TGCAGCGTTGAGGCCCTCGGAGCCAAAAACATTCAGTACTTC

V gene: TRBV19
J gene: TRBJ1-2
D gene: -
clone size: -
CDR3 protein: CASSTPNSYGYTF
CDR3 DNA: TGTGCCAGTAGTACACCCAACAGCTATGGCTACACCTTC

V gene: TRBV6-5
J gene: TRBJ1-2
D gene: -
clone size: -
CDR3 protein: CASTQGGTFSGYTF
CDR3 DNA: TGTGCCAGCACCCAAGGGGGGACATTCTCTGGCTACACCTTC

V gene: TRBV7-6
J gene: TRBJ2-1
D gene: TRBD1
clone size: -
CDR3 protein: CATSQGLFDNEQFF
CDR3 DNA: TGTGCCACGTCACAGGGGTTATTTGACAATGAGCAGTTCTTC

V gene: TRBV28
J gene: TRBJ2-7
D gene: TRBD2
clone size: -
CDR3 protein: CASSSRTSGTIEQYF
CDR3 DNA: TGTGCCAGCAGCTCCAGGACTAGCGGGACCATCGAGCAGTACTTC

V gene: TRBV19
J gene: TRBJ1-3
D gene: -
clone size: -
CDR3 protein: CASSIGSAAGNTIYF
CDR3 DNA: TGTGCCAGTAGTATTGGGTCAGCAGCTGGAAACACCATATATTTT

V gene: TRBV15
J gene: TRBJ1-5
D gene: -
clone size: once
CDR3 protein: CATSRDTAQPQHF
CDR3 DNA: TGTGCCACCAGCCGCGACACAGCCCAGCCCCAGCATTTT

V gene: TRBV19
J gene: TRBJ1-2
D gene: -
clone size: -
CDR3 protein: CASTGRRTYGYTF
CDR3 DNA: TGTGCCAGTACGGGGCGGCGCACTTATGGCTACACCTTC

V gene: TRBV28
J gene: TRBJ1-4
D gene: TRBD1
clone size: -
CDR3 protein: CASSSSGTGDEKLFF
CDR3 DNA: TGTGCCAGCAGTAGCTCCGGGACAGGGGATGAAAAACTGTTTTTT

V gene: TRBV15
J gene: TRBJ1-2
D gene: TRBD1
clone size: -
CDR3 protein: CATSRGQGFVGYTF
CDR3 DNA: TGTGCCACCAGCAGAGGACAGGGGTTCGTTGGCTACACCTTC

V gene: TRBV7-9
J gene: TRBJ1-3
D gene: -
clone size: -
CDR3 protein: CASSLSAGNTIYF
CDR3 DNA: TGTGCCAGCAGCCTATCGGCTGGAAACACCATATATTTT

V gene: TRBV7-6
J gene: TRBJ2-2
D gene: -
clone size: once
CDR3 protein: CASSLGVYQNTGELFF
CDR3 DNA: TGTGCCAGCAGCTTAGGAGTCTATCAAAACACCGGGGAGCTGTTTTTT

V gene: TRBV27
J gene: TRBJ2-1
D gene: TRBD2
clone size: -
CDR3 protein: CATRRTSGRLLFNEQFF
CDR3 DNA: TGTGCCACACGGCGGACTAGCGGGAGGTTATTATTTAATGAGCAGTTCTTC

V gene: TRBV18
J gene: TRBJ2-5
D gene: -
clone size: -
CDR3 protein: CASSPMQDGSQYF
CDR3 DNA: TGTGCCAGCTCACCGATGCAGGACGGATCCCAGTACTTC

V gene: TRBV4-1
J gene: TRBJ2-6
D gene: -
clone size: -
CDR3 protein: CASSQTGGTVLVSGANVLTF
CDR3 DNA: TGCGCCAGCAGCCAGACGGGGGGGACAGTTCTAGTATCTGGGGCCAACGTCCTGACTTTC

V gene: TRBV19
J gene: TRBJ2-2
D gene: -
clone size: -
CDR3 protein: CAARPANTGELFF
CDR3 DNA: TGTGCCGCGCGACCCGCGAACACCGGGGAGCTGTTTTTT

V gene: TRBV5-1
J gene: TRBJ2-1
D gene: -
clone size: -
CDR3 protein: CASSREKFRGDNEQFF
CDR3 DNA: TGCGCCAGCAGCCGCGAGAAGTTTCGTGGGGACAATGAGCAGTTCTTC

V gene: TRBV15
J gene: TRBJ1-6
D gene: -
clone size: -
CDR3 protein: CATSRVGGSSYNSPLHF
CDR3 DNA: TGTGCCACCAGCAGAGTTGGCGGGAGCTCCTATAATTCACCCCTCCACTTT

V gene: TRBV5-4
J gene: TRBJ2-1
D gene: -
clone size: -
CDR3 protein: CASSRGRDNEQFF
CDR3 DNA: TGTGCCAGCAGCCGGGGGAGAGACAATGAGCAGTTCTTC

V gene: TRBV29-1
J gene: TRBJ2-2
D gene: -
clone size: -
CDR3 protein: CSVPIRVGVGELFF
CDR3 DNA: TGCAGCGTTCCAATCAGGGTGGGGGTTGGGGAGCTGTTTTTT

V gene: TRBV2
J gene: TRBJ2-5
D gene: TRBD2
clone size: -
CDR3 protein: CASSVGGGPGETQYF
CDR3 DNA: TGTGCCAGCAGTGTTGGGGGAGGGCCGGGAGAGACCCAGTACTTC

V gene: TRBV7-9
J gene: TRBJ2-7
D gene: -
clone size: -
CDR3 protein: CASSYLCRALPYEQYF
CDR3 DNA: TGTGCCAGCAGCTACTTGTGCAGGGCCCTCCCCTACGAGCAGTACTTC

V gene: TRBV7-3
J gene: TRBJ2-1
D gene: -
clone size: -
CDR3 protein: CASSLAAGYNEQFF
CDR3 DNA: TGTGCCAGCAGCTTAGCGGCAGGATACAATGAGCAGTTCTTC

V gene: TRBV7-9
J gene: TRBJ2-2
D gene: TRBD1
clone size: -
CDR3 protein: CASSSDRGNTGELFF
CDR3 DNA: TGTGCCAGCAGCTCGGACAGGGGCAACACCGGGGAGCTGTTTTTT

V gene: TRBV10-3
J gene: TRBJ1-1
D gene: TRBD1
clone size: once
CDR3 protein: CAISRDRESEAFF
CDR3 DNA: TGTGCCATCAGCCGCGACAGGGAGAGTGAAGCTTTCTTT